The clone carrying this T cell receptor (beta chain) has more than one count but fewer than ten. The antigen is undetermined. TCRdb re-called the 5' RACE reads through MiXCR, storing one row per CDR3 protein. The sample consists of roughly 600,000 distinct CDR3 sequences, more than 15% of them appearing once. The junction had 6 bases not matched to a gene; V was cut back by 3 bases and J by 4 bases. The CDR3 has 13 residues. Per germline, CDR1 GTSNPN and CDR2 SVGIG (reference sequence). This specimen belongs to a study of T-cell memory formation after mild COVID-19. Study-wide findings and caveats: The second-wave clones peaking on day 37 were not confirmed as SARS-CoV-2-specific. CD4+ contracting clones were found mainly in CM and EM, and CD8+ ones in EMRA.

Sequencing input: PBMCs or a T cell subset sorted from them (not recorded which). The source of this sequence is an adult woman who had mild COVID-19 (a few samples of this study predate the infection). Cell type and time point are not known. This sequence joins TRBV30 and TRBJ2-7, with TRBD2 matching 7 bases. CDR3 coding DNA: TGTGCCTGGAGGGCGGCTAGCGGTTACGAGCAGTACTTC. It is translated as CAWRAASGYEQYF.